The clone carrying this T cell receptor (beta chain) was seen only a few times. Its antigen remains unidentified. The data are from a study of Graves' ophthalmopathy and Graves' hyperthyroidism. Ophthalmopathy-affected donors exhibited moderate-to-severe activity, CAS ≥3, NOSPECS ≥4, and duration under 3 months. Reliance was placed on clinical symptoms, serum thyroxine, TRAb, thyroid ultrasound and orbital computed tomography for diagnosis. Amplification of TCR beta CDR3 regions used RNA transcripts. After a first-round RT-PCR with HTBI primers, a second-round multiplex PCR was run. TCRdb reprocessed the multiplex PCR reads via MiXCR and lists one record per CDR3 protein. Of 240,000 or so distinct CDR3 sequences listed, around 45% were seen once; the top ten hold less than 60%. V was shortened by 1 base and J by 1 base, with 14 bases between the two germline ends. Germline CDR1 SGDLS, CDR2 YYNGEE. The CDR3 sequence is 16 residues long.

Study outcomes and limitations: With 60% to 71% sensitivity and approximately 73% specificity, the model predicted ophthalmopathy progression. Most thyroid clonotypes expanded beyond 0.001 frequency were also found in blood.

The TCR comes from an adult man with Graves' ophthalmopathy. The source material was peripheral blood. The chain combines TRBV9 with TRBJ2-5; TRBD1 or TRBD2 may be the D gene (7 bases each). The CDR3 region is CASSVSPRGGQETQYF. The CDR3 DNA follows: TGTGCCAGCAGCGTATCCCCCAGGGGGGGCCAAGAGACCCAGTACTTC.